The count of the clone carrying this T cell receptor (beta chain) is one. The antigen remains unidentified. These data are taken from a study of blood T cells in healthy people across ages. Whole-study results and caveats: The study regarded diversity estimates from one million T cells as underestimates. Possibly, changes in expanded clonotypes were confounded because donor CMV status was unknown.

For the second PCR, which ran for about 7 to 11 cycles, a sample-barcoded 5' primer and a J-beta primer mix were used. Each CDR3 protein is one row after TCRdb ran MiXCR on the 5' RACE reads. Among around 790,000 distinct CDR3 sequences listed, about 42% were seen once. The CDR3 totals 19 residues. Germline lookup yields CDR1 MNHEY and CDR2 SMNVEV (reference sequence). The V end was cut by 6 bases, the J end by 9 bases, with 30 bases between. The rearrangement links TRBV27 to TRBJ1-6; D is perhaps TRBD1 (6 bases). The sample taken for sequencing was blood. This clonotype originated in a man in his fifties or sixties in good health. Written as DNA, the CDR3 is TGTGCCAGCAGGCTCAGGGGAGAACGGAACCGGTTCCTAGGTTCACCCCTCCACTTT. Amino acids: CASRLRGERNRFLGSPLHF.